The 31 T cell receptor beta chains below all came from one sample that was sequenced in a study of T cell responses to AZD1222 COVID-19 vaccine. Profiling relied on immunoSEQ multiplex PCR, and the TCRdb table lists in-frame clones only, not all of them. The data show 100,000 to 110,000 clones, around nine tenths seen once. The starting material was peripheral blood, obtained on day 0 of AZD1222 vaccination. These receptors originate from an adult in good health.

The rearrangement links TRBV28 to TRBJ1-6; TRBD1 matches at 7 bases. Germline values: CDR1 MDHEN, CDR2 SYDVKM. This CDR3 spans 16 amino acids. With 6 bases clipped from V and 2 bases from J, the junction kept 7 bases outside the gene matches. This chain's CDR3 is CASRLTGRTYNSPLHF. The DNA for the CDR3 is TGTGCCAGCAGATTGACAGGGCGGACCTATAATTCACCCCTCCACTTT.

The rearrangement joins TRBV6-5 to TRBJ2-1, with D maybe TRBD1 (5 bases). The CDR3 is 15 residues long. Trimming removed 0 bases at V and 1 base at J, with 7 bases between. Germline V gives CDR1 MNHEY, CDR2 SVGAGI. The DNA of the CDR3 is TGTGCCAGCAGTTACTCCGGACAATCCTACAATGAGCAGTTCTTC. Its protein is CASSYSGQSYNEQFF.

This chain uses TRBV11-1 with TRBJ2-5; no reliable D call. The ends were cut back, 0 bases at V and 1 base at J, with 12 bases in the middle. This CDR3 is 16 amino acids long. CDR1 and CDR2 (germline): SGHAT, FQDESV (reference sequence). Here the CDR3 reads CASSLALTTTQETQYF. The CDR3 region has the DNA TGTGCCAGCAGCTTAGCTTTGACGACAACCCAAGAGACCCAGTACTTC.

This chain uses TRBV5-1 with TRBJ1-4; D is ambiguous. V was shortened by 4 bases and J by 8 bases, with 15 bases between the two germline ends. Germline CDR1 SGHRS, CDR2 YFSETQ. The CDR3 is 14 amino acids. This CDR3 reads CASSPEGEWEKLFF. As DNA, the CDR3 is TGCGCCAGCAGCCCCGAAGGAGAATGGGAAAAACTGTTTTTT. Filled out from reference TRBV5-1 and TRBJ1-4, the complete variable domain reads KAGVTQTPRYLIKTRGQQVTLSCSPISGHRSVSWYQQTPGQGLQFLFEYFSETQRNKGNFPGRFSGRQFSNSRSEMNVSTLELGDSALYLCASSPEGEWEKLFFGSGTQLSVL.

This rearrangement joins TRBV18 to TRBJ2-7; D possibly corresponds to TRBD1 (5 bases). The germline gives CDR1 KGHSH, CDR2 LQKENI. Trimming left V 3 bases short and J 0 bases short, with 9 bases between. The length of the CDR3 is 14 residues. CDR3 coding DNA: TGTGCCAGCTCACCCAGGGATTTCTCCTACGAGCAGTACTTC. It codes for CASSPRDFSYEQYF.

The DNA for the CDR3 is TGTGCCAGCAGCTTACAGGAGACCCAGTACTTC. Protein product: CASSLQETQYF. V is TRBV7-6 and J is TRBJ2-5; D not resolved. Trimming took off 2 bases at V and 5 bases at J, with 3 bases between the two ends. Germline CDR1 and CDR2: SGHVS and FNYEAQ. The CDR3 totals 11 residues. The full variable domain, rest sourced from reference TRBV7-6 and TRBJ2-5, is GAGVSQSPRYKVTKRGQDVALRCDPISGHVSLYWYRQALGQGPEFLTYFNYEAQQDKSGLPNDRFSAERPEGSISTLTIQRTEQRDSAMYRCASSLQETQYFGPGTRLLVL.

This clone was observed a single time. The J gene is TRBJ2-5, the V gene TRBV10-2; D tentatively reads TRBD1 or TRBD2 (5 bases each). In germline, CDR1 is WSHSY, CDR2 SAAADI. Between the trimmed V and J ends, which lost 7 bases and 6 bases, there was a span of 18 bases. The CDR3 runs 14 residues. The CDR3 DNA reads as TGCGCCAGCACCGCCCAGGTGGGGGAAAAGACCCAGTACTTC. Protein sequence: CASTAQVGEKTQYF.

This clone has just a few counts. This chain uses TRBV29-1 with TRBJ2-7, with unresolved D. The germline V gene encodes CDR1 SQVTM and CDR2 ANQGSEA. This CDR3 has 11 amino acids. Trimming stripped 5 bases from V and 5 bases from J, with 10 bases between. The DNA of the CDR3 is TGCAGCGTTCGGCAGTCCCACGAGCAGTACTTC. Translation: CSVRQSHEQYF.

The V and J genes are TRBV27 and TRBJ1-1, with D perhaps TRBD1 (5 bases). The V end lost 5 bases, the J end lost 3 bases, and 13 bases lay between the germline ends. The CDR3 covers 14 residues. Germline values: CDR1 MNHEY, CDR2 SMNVEV (reference sequence). The CDR3 sequence is CASSPWDGHTEAFF. CDR3 nucleotide sequence: TGTGCCAGCAGTCCCTGGGACGGACACACTGAAGCTTTCTTT.

The rearrangement links TRBV5-1 to TRBJ1-2; no firm D call. The CDR3 runs to 15 residues. V was shortened by 4 bases and J by 2 bases, with 15 bases between the two germline ends. CDR1 SGHRS and CDR2 YFSETQ come from the germline V gene. Here the CDR3 DNA reads TGCGCCAGCAGCCAAATGCCCGACACAAACTATGGCTACACCTTC. It codes for CASSQMPDTNYGYTF.

The J gene is TRBJ1-5, the V gene TRBV4-2; TRBD1 might be the D (6 bases). The germline V and J ends were trimmed by 0 bases and 7 bases, with 10 bases remaining between them. The germline V gene encodes CDR1 LGHNA and CDR2 YNFKEQ. The CDR3 contains 14 residues. CDR3 in amino acids: CASSQDRGGQPQHF. CDR3 bases: TGTGCCAGCAGCCAAGACAGGGGAGGGCAGCCCCAGCATTTT.

The chain combines TRBV7-3 with TRBJ2-3; D is possibly TRBD2 (6 bases). The V end was cut by 5 bases, the J end by 0 bases, with 18 bases between. This CDR3 is 17 amino acids long. Germline CDR1 is SGHTA and CDR2 is FQGTGA. In DNA, the CDR3 is TGTGCCAGCAGCGTAGGAGGTTTGGGGGGAAGCACAGATACGCAGTATTTT. Amino acid sequence: CASSVGGLGGSTDTQYF.

The genes are TRBV7-3 and TRBJ2-7; a possible D gene is TRBD2 (5 bases). V lost 8 bases to trimming and J lost 3 bases, with 20 bases between them. The CDR3 has 15 residues. Germline V gene data show CDR1 as SGHTA and CDR2 as FQGTGA. This chain's CDR3 is CASPKLNKLGYEQYF. CDR3 DNA sequence: TGTGCCAGCCCTAAATTAAATAAACTAGGCTACGAGCAGTACTTC. The full variable domain, rest sourced from reference TRBV7-3 and TRBJ2-7, is GAGVSQTPSNKVTEKGKYVELRCDPISGHTALYWYRQSLGQGPEFLIYFQGTGAADDSGLPNDRFFAVRPEGSVSTLKIQRTERGDSAVYLCASPKLNKLGYEQYFGPGTRLTVT.

The count of this clone is one. The rearrangement links TRBV19 to TRBJ2-1; TRBD2 matches at 8 bases. The CDR3 has 13 amino acids. Trimming took 8 bases from V and 10 from J; bases not matched to a gene: 10. Germline V gene data show CDR1 as LNHDA and CDR2 as SQIVND (reference sequence). CDR3 loop: CASRPGLDLEQFF. The CDR3 coding sequence is TGTGCCAGTCGACCGGGACTAGATTTGGAGCAGTTCTTC.

The V call is TRBV21-1, the J call TRBJ1-6; the table's D call, TRBD1, was not checked against the DNA. TRBV21-1 is described as a pseudogene. The CDR3 sequence is 17 residues long. CDR3 amino acids: CASSKRGRSSYNSPLHF. CDR3 DNA sequence: TGTGCCAGCAGCAAAAGGGGCCGGAGCTCCTATAATTCACCCCTCCACTTT.

This chain joins TRBV7-9 and TRBJ2-1, with 11 bases that match TRBD2. CDR1 and CDR2 from the germline V gene are SEHNR and FQNEAQ (reference sequence). The CDR3 consists of 16 residues. J gave up 8 bases and V 1 base, and 7 bases lay outside the gene matches. CDR3 sequence: CASSLVSLAGGDEQFF. In DNA form, the CDR3 reads TGTGCCAGCAGCTTAGTTAGTTTAGCGGGAGGGGATGAGCAGTTCTTC. Based on the CDR3 plus reference TRBV7-9 and TRBJ2-1, the full variable domain is DTGVSQNPRHKITKRGQNVTFRCDPISEHNRLYWYRQTLGQGPEFLTYFQNEAQLEKSRLLSDRFSAERPKGSFSTLEIQRTEQGDSAMYLCASSLVSLAGGDEQFFGPGTRLTVL.

The rearrangement joins TRBV7-9 to TRBJ2-3; TRBD2 aligns across 9 bases. Germline V gives CDR1 SEHNR, CDR2 FQNEAQ (reference sequence). This CDR3 is 18 amino acids long. V gave up 2 bases and J gave up 0 bases; unmatched junction bases: 9. Written as DNA, the CDR3 is TGTGCCAGCAGCTTACGTCGCGGGAGGGTTACTAGCACAGATACGCAGTATTTT. Translated, it gives CASSLRRGRVTSTDTQYF.

This chain links TRBV21-1 with TRBJ2-5; TRBD2, as called in the table, went unchecked against the DNA. TRBV21-1 is described as a pseudogene. The CDR3 covers 10 residues. The CDR3 region has the DNA TGTGCCAGCCCGCAAGAGACCCAGTACTTC. Protein: CASPQETQYF.

On this clone itself: The junction differs from germline at one of its ends, possibly a read error. This chain uses TRBV28 with TRBJ1-3; 9 bases match TRBD1. Germline loops: CDR1 MDHEN, CDR2 SYDVKM. The CDR3 loop spans 17 amino acids. Here the CDR3 DNA reads TGTGCCAGCAGTTTGTCCCACGGACAGGGGTATGGAGACACCATATATTTT. Translating gives CASSLSHGQGYGDTIYF. The whole variable domain, filled in from reference TRBV28 and TRBJ1-3, reads DVKVTQSSRYLVKRTGEKVFLECVQDMDHENMFWYRQDPGLGLRLIYFSYDVKMKEKGDIPEGYSVSREKKERFSLILESASTNQTSMYLCASSLSHGQGYGDTIYFGEGSWLTVV.

The V call is TRBV19, the J call TRBJ2-3, with 9 bases aligning to TRBD1. The CDR3 runs to 15 residues. V lost 9 bases to trimming and J lost 5 bases; unmatched junction nucleotides: 12. Per the germline V gene, CDR1 is LNHDA and CDR2 is SQIVND (reference sequence). CDR3 DNA sequence: TGTGCCAGCGCCCCCGGGACAGGGAAGGTAGATACGCAGTATTTT. Residues: CASAPGTGKVDTQYF.

This clone came up once. V and J are TRBV6-5 and TRBJ2-2; D is unresolved. Trimming stripped 2 bases from V and 1 base from J, with 5 bases between. Germline V lookup: CDR1 MNHEY, CDR2 SVGAGI. This CDR3 is 14 amino acids long. CDR3 nucleotides: TGTGCCAGCAGTTACGAAGTGAACACCGGGGAGCTGTTTTTT. Protein product: CASSYEVNTGELFF.

V is TRBV7-2 and J is TRBJ1-2; no firm D call. This CDR3 is 16 amino acids long. The V end lost 0 bases, the J end lost 4 bases, and 15 bases lay between the germline ends. The germline V gene has CDR1 SGHTA and CDR2 FQGNSA. The DNA of the CDR3 is TGTGCCAGCAGCTTAGCATCGGGTAGCTTGCTCTATGGCTACACCTTC. It yields the protein CASSLASGSLLYGYTF. The full variable domain, rest sourced from reference TRBV7-2 and TRBJ1-2, is GAGVSQSPSNKVTEKGKDVELRCDPISGHTALYWYRQSLGQGLEFLIYFQGNSAPDKSGLPSDRFSAERTGGSVSTLTIQRTQQEDSAVYLCASSLASGSLLYGYTFGSGTRLTVV.

The chain combines TRBV5-4 with TRBJ2-2, with TRBD2 identical over 7 bases. Looked up from germline, CDR1 is SGHNT and CDR2 is YYREEE (reference sequence). CDR3 length: 14 amino acids. The trim removed 4 bases at V and 6 bases at J, leaving 6 bases unmatched. CDR3 region: CASSVGLEAGELFF. In nucleotides, the CDR3 is TGTGCCAGCAGCGTAGGACTAGAGGCCGGGGAGCTGTTTTTT.

The chain employs TRBV28 and TRBJ1-1; D unresolved. The CDR3 is made up of 13 amino acids. Per the germline V gene, CDR1 is MDHEN and CDR2 is SYDVKM. V shed 4 bases and J shed 3 bases, with 9 bases lying between them. The CDR3 region has the DNA TGTGCCAGCAGTTCGGGCCTTTACACTGAAGCTTTCTTT. It translates to CASSSGLYTEAFF.

V usage is TRBV28 and J usage is TRBJ1-3; weak D call: TRBD1 (5 bases). This CDR3 is 14 amino acids long. The germline V gene encodes CDR1 MDHEN and CDR2 SYDVKM. V was pared by 7 bases and J by 10 bases, with 20 bases between. CDR3: CASKGNSRFLTIYF. The CDR3, as DNA: TGTGCCAGCAAGGGGAACAGCCGGTTTTTGACCATATATTTT.

V gene TRBV30 combines with J gene TRBJ1-1; no firm D call. This CDR3 has 14 residues. Germline V CDR1 and CDR2: GTSNPN, SVGIG (reference sequence). Trimming shortened V by 0 bases and J by 0 bases, and 8 bases separated the two germline ends. Here the CDR3 DNA reads TGTGCCTGGAGTGTTAAAGGTCTGAACACTGAAGCTTTCTTT. Translating it yields CAWSVKGLNTEAFF.

The J gene is TRBJ2-7, the V gene TRBV5-1; D unclear. This CDR3 has 18 residues. In germline, CDR1 is SGHRS, CDR2 YFSETQ. Trimming shortened V by 2 bases and J by 6 bases, and 27 bases separated the two germline ends. The CDR3 DNA sequence: TGCGCCAGCAGCTTAACAGTGGTAGATCTGGGCCAACTCTCCGAGCAGTACTTC. As protein: CASSLTVVDLGQLSEQYF.

This clone was seen once. The V call is TRBV7-2, the J call TRBJ2-7; the D is unclear. Trimming pared 3 bases from V and 3 bases from J, leaving 12 bases between. Germline CDR1 and CDR2: SGHTA and FQGNSA. The length of the CDR3 is 14 residues. The CDR3 DNA reads TGTGCCAGCAGCTTCCCAACACTTAGCTACGAGCAGTACTTC. Its protein product is CASSFPTLSYEQYF.

The chain links TRBV2 to TRBJ1-1, with no clear D. V was trimmed by 7 bases and J by 2 bases, leaving 14 bases between them. The length of the CDR3 is 14 residues. CDR1 SNHLY and CDR2 FYNNEI come from the germline V gene. The CDR3 sequence is CASIPGGYNTEAFF. CDR3 in DNA: TGTGCCAGCATTCCGGGAGGATATAACACTGAAGCTTTCTTT.

This rearrangement joins TRBV10-3 to TRBJ2-2; 8 bases are shared with TRBD1. The CDR3 loop spans 15 amino acids. J gave up 4 bases and V 10 bases, and 11 bases lay outside the gene matches. Germline V gene sequence: CDR1 ENHRY, CDR2 SYGVKD. The DNA for the CDR3 is TGTGCCACCCTAAGACAGGGGCCATTCACCGGGGAGCTGTTTTTT. Its protein is CATLRQGPFTGELFF.

This clone was recorded once. The chain links TRBV4-2 to TRBJ2-2; D not resolved. The CDR3 has 13 residues. The germline CDR1 and CDR2 sequences are LGHNA and YNFKEQ. Deletions cut 4 bases from V and 6 bases from J, with 9 bases between. CDR3 sequence: CASSPRLSGELFF. The CDR3 DNA follows: TGTGCCAGCAGCCCTCGGTTGTCCGGGGAGCTGTTTTTT.